Presented here are 26 T cell receptor beta chains from one specimen sequenced in a study of shared clonotypes between healthy human individuals. Profiled with immunoSEQ multiplex PCR; TCRdb holds only in-frame clones, not every one. Among more than 400,000 clones listed, about 96% were seen once. Sequenced: naive CD4+ T cells sorted from blood. As to subset: CD45RA+ positively selected. These receptor sequences come from a woman in her twenties or thirties in good health.

This rearrangement joins TRBV5-8 to TRBJ2-7; D is possibly TRBD2 (6 bases). Trimming left V 3 bases short and J 0 bases short, with 13 bases between. This CDR3 spans 15 amino acids. Germline V gene lookup returns CDR1 SGHTS and CDR2 YDEGEE. The CDR3 here is CASSYRGLNSYEQYF. The CDR3 DNA reads as TGTGCCAGCAGCTACCGGGGACTGAACTCCTACGAGCAGTACTTC.

The rearrangement links TRBV4-1 to TRBJ1-4, with 8 positions matching TRBD1. Germline CDR1 and CDR2: MGHRA and YSYEKL. The CDR3 has 16 residues. The J segment lost 8 bases and the V segment lost 3 bases, leaving 11 bases of the junction unmatched. DNA of the CDR3: TGCGCCAGCAGCCATGCCTCAGGGGGCGCGGCCGAAAAACTGTTTTTT. This encodes CASSHASGGAAEKLFF.

The V call is TRBV11-2, the J call TRBJ2-1; 12 positions match TRBD2. CDR3 length: 16 amino acids. Trimming cost V 6 bases and J 8 bases; bases outside gene matches: 11. In germline, CDR1 is SGHAT, CDR2 FQNNGV. This CDR3 is CASRRLAGEGWYEQFF. CDR3 in DNA: TGTGCCAGCAGGCGACTAGCGGGGGAGGGGTGGTATGAGCAGTTCTTC. The entire variable domain, with the rest obtained from reference TRBV11-2 and TRBJ2-1, is as follows: EAGVAQSPRYKIIEKRQSVAFWCNPISGHATLYWYQQILGQGPKLLIQFQNNGVVDDSQLPKDRFSAERLKGVDSTLKIQPAKLEDSAVYLCASRRLAGEGWYEQFFGPGTRLTVL.

V gene TRBV15 combines with J gene TRBJ1-1; TRBD1 is a possible D gene (5 bases). CDR1 and CDR2 from the germline V gene are LNHNV and YYDKDF (reference sequence). The CDR3 consists of 15 residues. Trimming left V 3 bases short and J 0 bases short, with 11 bases between. Written as DNA, the CDR3 is TGTGCCACCAGCAGTAAAGGGGCACTGAACACTGAAGCTTTCTTT. This translates into CATSSKGALNTEAFF.

The V call is TRBV7-2, the J call TRBJ2-5, with TRBD2 identical over 14 bases. Judging by the DNA end, TRBJ2-7 fits better; the J call may be wrong. Germline lookup yields CDR1 SGHTA and CDR2 FQGNSA. This CDR3 is 19 amino acids long. The CDR3, as DNA: TGTGCCAGCAGCTTCTCGGGACTAGCGGGAGCGGTTAGCTCCTACGAGCAGTACTTC. Protein sequence: CASSFSGLAGAVSSYEQYF.

V gene TRBV28 combines with J gene TRBJ2-1; 8 positions match TRBD2. The CDR3 is 15 residues long. Germline loops: CDR1 MDHEN, CDR2 SYDVKM. J gave up 4 bases and V 6 bases, and 8 bases lay outside the gene matches. CDR3 sequence (DNA): TGTGCCAGCAGCCCTACTAGCGGTGGTTACAATGAGCAGTTCTTC. Translation: CASSPTSGGYNEQFF. The complete variable domain, with remaining parts taken from reference TRBV28 and TRBJ2-1, reads DVKVTQSSRYLVKRTGEKVFLECVQDMDHENMFWYRQDPGLGLRLIYFSYDVKMKEKGDIPEGYSVSREKKERFSLILESASTNQTSMYLCASSPTSGGYNEQFFGPGTRLTVL.

The gene calls are TRBV18 and TRBJ2-2; possibly TRBD1 for D (6 bases). Germline V gives CDR1 KGHSH, CDR2 LQKENI. The V end lost 8 bases, the J end lost 5 bases, and 12 bases lay between the germline ends. This CDR3 spans 13 amino acids. The CDR3 loop is CASTKQGTGELFF. The CDR3 DNA reads TGTGCCAGCACGAAACAGGGTACCGGGGAGCTGTTTTTT.

The chain uses TRBV15 and TRBJ1-3; D uncertain. Trimming cost V 4 bases and J 4 bases, with 14 bases left between them. Germline V gene data show CDR1 as LNHNV and CDR2 as YYDKDF (reference sequence). CDR3 length: 15 residues. The CDR3, as DNA: TGTGCCACCAGCATGTACCCCTCACAGGGAAACACCATATATTTT. This translates into CATSMYPSQGNTIYF.

The chain combines TRBV29-1 with TRBJ2-1; D is ambiguous. The germline CDR1 and CDR2 sequences are SQVTM and ANQGSEA. The CDR3 length is 13 residues. Trimming took 2 bases from V and 1 from J, leaving 6 bases between them. CDR3 in amino acids: CSVERVSYNEQFF. CDR3 nucleotide sequence: TGCAGCGTTGAAAGAGTTTCCTACAATGAGCAGTTCTTC.

The chain links TRBV5-1 to TRBJ2-7; D is perhaps TRBD2 (6 bases). The germline V gene encodes CDR1 SGHRS and CDR2 YFSETQ. V was clipped by 4 bases and J by 4 bases, with 18 bases between them. The CDR3 is 15 residues long. The CDR3 is CASSGPGVPQYEQYF. CDR3 bases: TGCGCCAGCAGCGGGCCGGGGGTACCCCAGTACGAGCAGTACTTC.

The gene calls are TRBV28 and TRBJ2-3; D not resolved. The germline V gene has CDR1 MDHEN and CDR2 SYDVKM. The CDR3 is 13 amino acids. V lost 6 bases and J lost 4, with 11 bases in between. The CDR3 DNA sequence: TGTGCCAGCAGCTGGATCTCGGCAGATACGCAGTATTTT. It is translated as CASSWISADTQYF.

The chain has TRBV18 and TRBJ2-7; TRBD1 or TRBD2 may be the D gene (6 bases each). The V end was cut by 8 bases, the J end by 2 bases, with 16 bases between. The CDR3 runs 14 residues. CDR1 is KGHSH, CDR2 LQKENI, per germline. The CDR3 DNA sequence: TGTGCCAGCACCCCCGGGGGCCAAACCTACGAGCAGTACTTC. Protein: CASTPGGQTYEQYF.

This rearrangement joins TRBV19 to TRBJ1-5, with D tentatively TRBD1 (5 bases). The CDR3 loop spans 18 amino acids. V was trimmed by 6 bases and J by 3 bases, leaving 24 bases between them. Germline lookup yields CDR1 LNHDA and CDR2 SQIVND (reference sequence). The CDR3 reads CASREGPGPVTVNQPQHF. CDR3 coding DNA: TGTGCCAGTAGAGAGGGGCCAGGTCCCGTCACTGTCAATCAGCCCCAGCATTTT. The full variable domain, rest sourced from reference TRBV19 and TRBJ1-5, is DGGITQSPKYLFRKEGQNVTLSCEQNLNHDAMYWYRQDPGQGLRLIYYSQIVNDFQKGDIAEGYSVSREKKESFPLTVTSAQKNPTAFYLCASREGPGPVTVNQPQHFGDGTRLSIL.

The CDR3 nucleotides are TGTGCCAGTGCGGACAGGGGGTCAGTAGATACGCAGTATTTT. Residues: CASADRGSVDTQYF. J is TRBJ2-3 and V is TRBV19, with 10 bases aligning to TRBD1. This CDR3 region has 14 residues. V lost 8 bases and J lost 5; bases outside the gene matches: 7. Germline CDR1 and CDR2: LNHDA and SQIVND (reference sequence).

The CDR3 coding sequence is TGCGCCAGCAGCCAAGGGACTAGCCGTGCTGGGCAGTTCTTC. It is translated as CASSQGTSRAGQFF. This rearrangement joins TRBV4-1 to TRBJ2-1, with 8 bases fitting TRBD2. This CDR3 has 14 residues. CDR1 and CDR2 (germline): MGHRA, YSYEKL. V gave up 1 base and J gave up 12 bases; unmatched junction bases: 8.

The chain has TRBV7-9 and TRBJ2-1; 7 bases are a match to TRBD2. With V trimmed by 2 bases and J by 2 bases, 3 bases remained unmatched. The V gene's germline CDR1 is SEHNR and CDR2 FQNEAQ (reference sequence). The CDR3 spans 15 residues. Here the CDR3 reads CASSLLSGTYNEQFF. The CDR3 DNA follows: TGTGCCAGCAGCTTATTAAGCGGGACCTACAATGAGCAGTTCTTC.

This sequence joins TRBV9 and TRBJ2-7; TRBD1 agrees at 8 bases. Trimming took 3 bases from V and 3 from J; bases not matched to a gene: 8. Germline V gives CDR1 SGDLS, CDR2 YYNGEE. The CDR3 sequence is 15 residues long. CDR3 sequence reads: CASSGKTGVFYEQYF. In nucleotides, the CDR3 is TGTGCCAGCAGCGGCAAGACAGGGGTCTTCTACGAGCAGTACTTC.

The chain employs TRBV28 and TRBJ1-2, with unresolved D. The CDR3 contains 15 residues. V lost 6 bases and J lost 5, with 19 bases in between. The germline gives CDR1 MDHEN, CDR2 SYDVKM. The DNA of the CDR3 is TGTGCCAGCAGGCCCTATTTGACGGTAATTTATGGCTACACCTTC. Its translation: CASRPYLTVIYGYTF.

V usage is TRBV28 and J usage is TRBJ2-7; a weak D match, TRBD2 (7 bases). Germline V gene sequence: CDR1 MDHEN, CDR2 SYDVKM. CDR3 size: 16 residues. V gave up 6 bases and J gave up 3 bases, with 21 bases separating them. The CDR3 loop is CASRSSGDTSYYEQYF. The CDR3 nucleotides read TGTGCCAGCAGGTCAAGCGGGGACACAAGTTACTACGAGCAGTACTTC.

V gene TRBV19 combines with J gene TRBJ2-5; 11 nucleotides match TRBD2. This CDR3 is 15 amino acids long. V trimming: 6 bases; J trimming: 4 bases; junction bases outside the gene matches: 7. Germline V CDR1 and CDR2: LNHDA, SQIVND (reference sequence). The chain's CDR3 is CASRTIAGGRETQYF. The CDR3 DNA reads as TGTGCCAGTAGAACTATAGCGGGAGGGCGAGAGACCCAGTACTTC.

The genes are TRBV5-4 and TRBJ2-3; D uncertain. The CDR3 length is 12 residues. Looked up from germline, CDR1 is SGHNT and CDR2 is YYREEE (reference sequence). The ends were cut back, 3 bases at V and 6 bases at J, with 8 bases in the middle. The CDR3 coding sequence is TGTGCCAGCAGCTCGTACACGGATACGCAGTATTTT. Its translation: CASSSYTDTQYF.

V and J are TRBV9 and TRBJ2-6; D is unclear. Germline V CDR1 and CDR2: SGDLS, YYNGEE. With 1 base removed from V and 3 bases from J, the gap between germline ends came to 14 bases. CDR3 size: 17 residues. Written as DNA, the CDR3 is TGTGCCAGCAGCGTAACTTTCCGGATGGGTGGGGCCAACGTCCTGACTTTC. Translating gives CASSVTFRMGGANVLTF.

V gene TRBV5-4 combines with J gene TRBJ1-2; TRBD1 might be the D (6 bases). CDR3 length equals 16 residues. Germline lookup yields CDR1 SGHNT and CDR2 YYREEE (reference sequence). Trimming removed 3 bases at V and 6 bases at J, with 21 bases between. The CDR3 loop reads CASSSEATGPTDGYTF. The CDR3 coding sequence is TGTGCCAGCAGCTCGGAAGCCACAGGGCCAACTGATGGCTACACCTTC.

The rearrangement links TRBV7-3 to TRBJ2-3; D gene uncertain. V lost 3 bases and J lost 0, with 13 bases in between. Germline values: CDR1 SGHTA, CDR2 FQGTGA. The CDR3 has 16 residues. The CDR3 spells CASSFRVTGSTDTQYF. The CDR3 DNA reads TGTGCCAGCAGCTTTAGGGTGACGGGCAGCACAGATACGCAGTATTTT. Drawing the rest from reference TRBV7-3 and TRBJ2-3, the complete variable domain is GAGVSQTPSNKVTEKGKYVELRCDPISGHTALYWYRQSLGQGPEFLIYFQGTGAADDSGLPNDRFFAVRPEGSVSTLKIQRTERGDSAVYLCASSFRVTGSTDTQYFGPGTRLTVL.

The chain combines TRBV18 with TRBJ2-7; 9 positions match TRBD1. V trimming: 5 bases; J trimming: 0 bases; junction bases outside the gene matches: 5. Per the germline V gene, CDR1 is KGHSH and CDR2 is LQKENI. CDR3 length: 15 residues. CDR3 nucleotides: TGTGCCAGCTCATTTCCGGGACAGGGCTCCTACGAGCAGTACTTC. This codes for CASSFPGQGSYEQYF.

The CDR3 here is CASSLERTGELFF. DNA for the CDR3: TGCGCCAGCAGCTTGGAGCGCACCGGGGAGCTGTTTTTT. The J gene is TRBJ2-2, the V gene TRBV5-1; D unresolved. Per germline, CDR1 SGHRS and CDR2 YFSETQ. The CDR3 has 13 residues. V lost 0 bases and J lost 4, with 4 bases in between.